This TCR beta chain was sequenced for a study of blood T cell repertoires in COVID-19. Study as a whole: PBMCs, B-cell-depleted T cells, or T cells were the source of the cDNA or gDNA that made up the material.

Germline CDR1 is SQVTM and CDR2 is ANQGSEA. The ends were cut back, 0 bases at V and 0 bases at J, with 9 bases in the middle. There are 14 residues in the CDR3. This clone came up a few times. Source study methods: Estimated nucleated cell counts came from reference gene primer amplification. Libraries were prepared by immunoSEQ multiplex PCR; TCRdb keeps only in-frame clonotypes and omits some of them. Clonal size and the V and J genes are those of that table, whereas D and trimming came from the DNA. The table has approximately 60,000 clones, under 85% seen once; the top ten hold about 4%. The sequencing sample was made of peripheral blood. The rearrangement links TRBV29-1 to TRBJ2-7; TRBD2 might be the D (6 bases). This clonotype was obtained from a woman over 75 with acute or convalescent COVID-19. The CDR3 region is CSVEEDGSSYEQYF. The CDR3 DNA reads as TGCAGCGTTGAAGAGGACGGGAGCTCCTACGAGCAGTACTTC.